This TCR beta chain emerged from a study of blood T cell repertoires in COVID-19. Study in general: Sites in the United States, Italy and Spain provided acute and convalescent COVID-19 samples.

Authors' processing steps: Nucleated cell counts were estimated from reference gene primer amplification. Profiling relied on immunoSEQ multiplex PCR, and the TCRdb table lists in-frame clones only, not all of them. V and J calls and clone size are given by that table; D and trimming were obtained from the DNA. The sample lists under 75,000 clones; roughly 73% were seen once. Germline assignment: CDR1 SGHNT and CDR2 YENEEA. This CDR3 is built from 16 residues. V lost 3 bases to trimming and J lost 8 bases; unmatched junction nucleotides: 9. The sequence derives from a woman between 55 and 75 years old with acute or convalescent COVID-19. The V call is TRBV11-3, the J call TRBJ2-1, with TRBD1 identical over 11 bases. Sequenced: peripheral blood. CDR3 nucleotide sequence: TGTGCCAGCAGCTTCTCCGTAGGACAGGGGGCTCATGAGCAGTTCTTC. It encodes CASSFSVGQGAHEQFF.